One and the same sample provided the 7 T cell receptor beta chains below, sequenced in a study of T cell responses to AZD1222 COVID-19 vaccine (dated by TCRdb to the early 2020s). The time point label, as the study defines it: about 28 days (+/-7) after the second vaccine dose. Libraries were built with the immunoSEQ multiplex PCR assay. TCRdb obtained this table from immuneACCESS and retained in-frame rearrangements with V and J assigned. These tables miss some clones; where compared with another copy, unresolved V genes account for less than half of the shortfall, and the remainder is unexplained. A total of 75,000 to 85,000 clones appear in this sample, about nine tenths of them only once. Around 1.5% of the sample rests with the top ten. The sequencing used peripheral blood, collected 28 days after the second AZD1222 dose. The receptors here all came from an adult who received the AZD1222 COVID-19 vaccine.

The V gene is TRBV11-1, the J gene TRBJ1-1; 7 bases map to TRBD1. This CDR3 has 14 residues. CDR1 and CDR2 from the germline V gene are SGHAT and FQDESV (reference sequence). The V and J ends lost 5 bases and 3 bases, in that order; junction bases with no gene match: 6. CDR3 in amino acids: CASSPGQAYTEAFF. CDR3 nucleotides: TGTGCCAGCAGCCCCGGACAGGCTTACACTGAAGCTTTCTTT.

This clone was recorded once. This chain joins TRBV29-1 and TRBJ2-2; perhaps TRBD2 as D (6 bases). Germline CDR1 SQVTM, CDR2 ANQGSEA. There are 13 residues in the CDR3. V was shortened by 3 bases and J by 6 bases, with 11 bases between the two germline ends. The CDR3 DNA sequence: TGCAGCGTTGAGGAGGGGTTTTCCGGGGAGCTGTTTTTT. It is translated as CSVEEGFSGELFF.

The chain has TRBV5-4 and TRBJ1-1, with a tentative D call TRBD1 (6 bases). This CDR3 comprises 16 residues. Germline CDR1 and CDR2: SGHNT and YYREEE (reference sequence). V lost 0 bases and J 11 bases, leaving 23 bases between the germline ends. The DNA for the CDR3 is TGTGCCAGCAGCTTGGAGGTGACAGGACCTAAAGCGGGTGCTTTCTTT. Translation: CASSLEVTGPKAGAFF.

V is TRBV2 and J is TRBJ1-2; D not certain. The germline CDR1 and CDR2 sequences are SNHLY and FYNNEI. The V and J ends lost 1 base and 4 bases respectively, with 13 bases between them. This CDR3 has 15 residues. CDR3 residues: CASSEGESQPYGYTF. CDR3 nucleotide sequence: TGTGCCAGCAGTGAAGGAGAATCACAACCCTATGGCTACACCTTC.

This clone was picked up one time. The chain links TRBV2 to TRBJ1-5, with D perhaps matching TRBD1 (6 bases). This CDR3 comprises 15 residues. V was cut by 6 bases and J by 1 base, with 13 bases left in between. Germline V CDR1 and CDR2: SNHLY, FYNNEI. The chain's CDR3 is CASRLQGNSNQPQHF. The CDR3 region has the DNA TGTGCCAGCAGGCTACAGGGAAACAGCAATCAGCCCCAGCATTTT.

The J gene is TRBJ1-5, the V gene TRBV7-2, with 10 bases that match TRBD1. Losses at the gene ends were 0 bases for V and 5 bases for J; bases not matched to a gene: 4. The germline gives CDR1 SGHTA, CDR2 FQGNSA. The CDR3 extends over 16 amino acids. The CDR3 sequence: CASSLAGTGVDQPQHF. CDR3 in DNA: TGTGCCAGCAGCTTAGCGGGGACAGGGGTGGATCAGCCCCAGCATTTT.

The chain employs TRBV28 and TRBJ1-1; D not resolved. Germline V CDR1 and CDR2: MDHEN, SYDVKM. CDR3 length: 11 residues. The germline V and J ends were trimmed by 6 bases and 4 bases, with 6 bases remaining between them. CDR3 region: CASRASTEAFF. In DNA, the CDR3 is TGTGCCAGCAGAGCGTCCACTGAAGCTTTCTTT.